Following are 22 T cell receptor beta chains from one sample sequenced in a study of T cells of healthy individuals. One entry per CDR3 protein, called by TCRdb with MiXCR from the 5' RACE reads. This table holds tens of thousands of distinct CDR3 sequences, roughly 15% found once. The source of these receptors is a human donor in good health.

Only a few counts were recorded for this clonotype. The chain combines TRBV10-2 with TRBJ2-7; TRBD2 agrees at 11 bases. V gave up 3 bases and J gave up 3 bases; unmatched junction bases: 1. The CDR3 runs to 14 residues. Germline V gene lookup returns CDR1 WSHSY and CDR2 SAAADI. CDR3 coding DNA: TGCGCCAGCAGTGATAGCGGGAGGGACTACGAGCAGTACTTC. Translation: CASSDSGRDYEQYF.

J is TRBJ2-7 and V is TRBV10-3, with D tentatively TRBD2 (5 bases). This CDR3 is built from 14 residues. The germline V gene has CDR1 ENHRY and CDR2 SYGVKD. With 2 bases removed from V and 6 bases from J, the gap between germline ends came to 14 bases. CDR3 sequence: CAISEQEGWGEQYF. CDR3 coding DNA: TGTGCCATCAGTGAGCAAGAGGGTTGGGGCGAGCAGTACTTC.

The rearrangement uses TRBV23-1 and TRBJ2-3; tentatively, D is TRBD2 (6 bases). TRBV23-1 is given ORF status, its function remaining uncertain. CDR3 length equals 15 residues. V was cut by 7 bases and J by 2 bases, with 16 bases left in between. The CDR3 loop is CASTLVAENTDTQYF. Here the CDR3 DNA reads TGCGCCAGCACACTGGTAGCGGAAAACACAGATACGCAGTATTTT.

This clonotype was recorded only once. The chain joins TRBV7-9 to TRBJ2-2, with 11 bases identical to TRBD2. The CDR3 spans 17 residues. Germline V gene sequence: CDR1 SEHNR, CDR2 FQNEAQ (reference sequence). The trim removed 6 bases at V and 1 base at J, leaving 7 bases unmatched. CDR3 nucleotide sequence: TGTGCCAGCAGTTCGGGACTAGCGGAGCTGAACACCGGGGAGCTGTTTTTT. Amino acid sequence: CASSSGLAELNTGELFF.

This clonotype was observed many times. CDR3 coding DNA: TGTGCCAGCACCGCCCCGGGCAACACTGAAGCTTTCTTT. Amino acids: CASTAPGNTEAFF. The chain has TRBV6-5 and TRBJ1-1, with D uncertain. The V and J ends lost 7 bases and 2 bases respectively, with 11 bases between them. Germline CDR1 reads MNHEY; CDR2 reads SVGAGI. CDR3 size: 13 residues.

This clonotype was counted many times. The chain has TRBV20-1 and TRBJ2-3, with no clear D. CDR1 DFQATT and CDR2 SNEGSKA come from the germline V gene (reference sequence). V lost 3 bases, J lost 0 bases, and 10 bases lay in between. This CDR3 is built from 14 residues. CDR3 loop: CSARPPGSTDTQYF. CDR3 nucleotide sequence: TGCAGTGCTAGGCCCCCGGGTAGCACAGATACGCAGTATTTT.

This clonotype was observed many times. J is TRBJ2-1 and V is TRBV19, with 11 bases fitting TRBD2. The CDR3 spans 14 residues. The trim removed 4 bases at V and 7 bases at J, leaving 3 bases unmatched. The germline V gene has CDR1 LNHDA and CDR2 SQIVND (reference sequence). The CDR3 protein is CASSTSGRSNEQFF. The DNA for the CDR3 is TGTGCCAGTAGTACTAGCGGGAGGTCTAATGAGCAGTTCTTC.

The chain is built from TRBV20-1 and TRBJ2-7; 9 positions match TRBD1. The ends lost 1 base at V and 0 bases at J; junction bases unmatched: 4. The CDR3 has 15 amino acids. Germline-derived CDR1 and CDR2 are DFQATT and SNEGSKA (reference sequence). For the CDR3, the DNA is TGCAGTGCTAGAGTCCGGGACAGGGCCTCCTACGAGCAGTACTTC. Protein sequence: CSARVRDRASYEQYF.

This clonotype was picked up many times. Written as DNA, the CDR3 is TGTGCCAGCAGCTACATACAACAAATAGCGGGAGGCCCGGTCAGTGAGCAGTTCTTC. Its translation is CASSYIQQIAGGPVSEQFF. The genes are TRBV7-9 and TRBJ2-1; TRBD2 matches 10 bases. In germline, CDR1 is SEHNR, CDR2 FQNEAQ (reference sequence). J gave up 9 bases and V 4 bases, and 21 bases lay outside the gene matches. The CDR3 totals 19 residues. The full variable domain, its missing parts supplied by reference TRBV7-9 and TRBJ2-1, is DTGVSQNPRHKITKRGQNVTFRCDPISEHNRLYWYRQTLGQGPEFLTYFQNEAQLEKSRLLSDRFSAERPKGSFSTLEIQRTEQGDSAMYLCASSYIQQIAGGPVSEQFFGPGTRLTVL.

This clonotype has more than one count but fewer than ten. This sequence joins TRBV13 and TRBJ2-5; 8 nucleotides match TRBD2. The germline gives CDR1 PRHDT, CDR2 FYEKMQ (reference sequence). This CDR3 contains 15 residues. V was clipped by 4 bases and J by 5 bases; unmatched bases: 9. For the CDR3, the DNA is TGTGCCAGCAGCTCAGGCGGGGGGACCAGGGAGACCCAGTACTTC. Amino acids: CASSSGGGTRETQYF.

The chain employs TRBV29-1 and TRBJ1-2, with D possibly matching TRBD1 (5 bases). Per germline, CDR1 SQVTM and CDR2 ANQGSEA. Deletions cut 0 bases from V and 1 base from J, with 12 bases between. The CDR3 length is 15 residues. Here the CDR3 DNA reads TGCAGCGTTGAAGAAGGGACGGAGATTAACTATGGCTACACCTTC. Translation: CSVEEGTEINYGYTF. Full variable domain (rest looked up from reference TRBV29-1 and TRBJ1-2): SAVISQKPSRDICQRGTSLTIQCQVDSQVTMMFWYRQQPGQSLTLIATANQGSEATYESGFVIDKFPISRPNLTFSTLTVSNMSPEDSSIYLCSVEEGTEINYGYTFGSGTRLTVV.

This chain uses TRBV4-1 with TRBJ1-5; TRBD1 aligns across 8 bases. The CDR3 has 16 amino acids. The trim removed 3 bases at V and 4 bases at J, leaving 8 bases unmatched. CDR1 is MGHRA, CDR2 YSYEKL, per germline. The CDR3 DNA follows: TGCGCCAGCAGCCAGGCCGGACAGGGAGGAAATCAGCCCCAGCATTTT. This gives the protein CASSQAGQGGNQPQHF.

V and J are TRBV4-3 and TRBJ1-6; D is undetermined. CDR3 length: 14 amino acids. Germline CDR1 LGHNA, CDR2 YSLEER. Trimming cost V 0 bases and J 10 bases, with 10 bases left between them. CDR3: CASSQDWRESPLHF. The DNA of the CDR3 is TGCGCCAGCAGCCAAGATTGGAGGGAATCACCCCTCCACTTT.

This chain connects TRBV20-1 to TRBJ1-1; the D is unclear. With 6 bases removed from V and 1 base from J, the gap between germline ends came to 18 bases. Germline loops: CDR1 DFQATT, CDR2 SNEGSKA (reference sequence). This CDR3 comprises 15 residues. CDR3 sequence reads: CSADLGSPGNTEAFF. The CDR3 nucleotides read TGCAGTGCGGACCTAGGGAGCCCCGGGAACACTGAAGCTTTCTTT.

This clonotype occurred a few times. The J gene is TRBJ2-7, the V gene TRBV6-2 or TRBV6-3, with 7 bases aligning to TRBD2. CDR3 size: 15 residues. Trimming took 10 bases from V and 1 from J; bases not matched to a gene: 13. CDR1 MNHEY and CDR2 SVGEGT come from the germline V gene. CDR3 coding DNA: TGTGCCATAAAGAGCCCGGCTAGCGGTTCCTACGAGCAGTACTTC. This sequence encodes CAIKSPASGSYEQYF.

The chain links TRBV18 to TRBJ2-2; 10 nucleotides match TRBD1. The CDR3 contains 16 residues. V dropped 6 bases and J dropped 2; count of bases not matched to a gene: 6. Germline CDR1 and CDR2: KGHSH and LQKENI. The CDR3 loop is CASSLRTGGNTGELFF. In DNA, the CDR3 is TGTGCCAGCTCCCTCCGGACAGGGGGAAACACCGGGGAGCTGTTTTTT.

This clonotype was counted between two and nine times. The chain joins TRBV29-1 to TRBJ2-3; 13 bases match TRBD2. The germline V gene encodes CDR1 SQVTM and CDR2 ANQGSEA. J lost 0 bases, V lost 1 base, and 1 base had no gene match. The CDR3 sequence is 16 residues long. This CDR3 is CSVEGGLAGSTDTQYF. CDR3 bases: TGCAGCGTTGAAGGGGGACTAGCGGGAAGCACAGATACGCAGTATTTT.

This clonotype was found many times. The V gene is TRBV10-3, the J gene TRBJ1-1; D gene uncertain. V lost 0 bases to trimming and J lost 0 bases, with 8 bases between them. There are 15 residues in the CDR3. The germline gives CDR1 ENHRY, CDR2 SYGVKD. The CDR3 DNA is TGTGCCATCAGTGAGTCGTTAGTCTTGAACACTGAAGCTTTCTTT. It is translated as CAISESLVLNTEAFF.

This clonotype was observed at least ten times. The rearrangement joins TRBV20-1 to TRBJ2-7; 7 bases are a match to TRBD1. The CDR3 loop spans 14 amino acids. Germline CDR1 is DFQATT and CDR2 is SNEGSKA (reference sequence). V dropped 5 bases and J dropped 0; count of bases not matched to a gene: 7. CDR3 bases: TGCAGTGCTTTCCACAGGGGCGACTCCTACGAGCAGTACTTC. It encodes CSAFHRGDSYEQYF.

The CDR3 DNA reads as TGCGCCAGCAGCTGGGGGACAGGGACAAACGCGAACACCGGGGAGCTGTTTTTT. It encodes CASSWGTGTNANTGELFF. This rearrangement joins TRBV5-1 to TRBJ2-2, with 9 bases matching TRBD1. Germline-derived CDR1 and CDR2 are SGHRS and YFSETQ. V lost 3 bases and J lost 0; bases outside the gene matches: 9. The CDR3 consists of 18 residues.

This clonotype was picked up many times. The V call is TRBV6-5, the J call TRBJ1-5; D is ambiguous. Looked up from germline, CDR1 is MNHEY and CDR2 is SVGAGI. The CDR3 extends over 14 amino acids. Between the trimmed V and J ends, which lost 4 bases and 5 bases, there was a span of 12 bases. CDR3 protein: CASSFSKSDQPQHF. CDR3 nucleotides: TGTGCCAGCAGTTTTTCCAAATCTGATCAGCCCCAGCATTTT.

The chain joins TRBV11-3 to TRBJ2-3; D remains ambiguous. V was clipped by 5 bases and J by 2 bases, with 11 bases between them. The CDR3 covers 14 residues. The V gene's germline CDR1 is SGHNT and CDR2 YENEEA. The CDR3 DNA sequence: TGTGCCAGCAGCCCCGGAGACCCCACAGATACGCAGTATTTT. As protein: CASSPGDPTDTQYF.